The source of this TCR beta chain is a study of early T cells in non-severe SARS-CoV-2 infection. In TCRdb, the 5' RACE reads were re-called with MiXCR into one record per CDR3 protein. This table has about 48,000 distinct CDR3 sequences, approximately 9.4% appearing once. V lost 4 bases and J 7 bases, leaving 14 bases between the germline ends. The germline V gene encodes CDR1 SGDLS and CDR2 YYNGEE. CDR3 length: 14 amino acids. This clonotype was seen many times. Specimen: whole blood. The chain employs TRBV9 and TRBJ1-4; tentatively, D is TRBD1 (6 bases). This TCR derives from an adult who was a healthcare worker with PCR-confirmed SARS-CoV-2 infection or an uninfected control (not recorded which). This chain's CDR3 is CASSPQGTGEKLFF. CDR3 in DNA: TGTGCCAGCAGCCCACAGGGTACCGGTGAAAAACTGTTTTTT.